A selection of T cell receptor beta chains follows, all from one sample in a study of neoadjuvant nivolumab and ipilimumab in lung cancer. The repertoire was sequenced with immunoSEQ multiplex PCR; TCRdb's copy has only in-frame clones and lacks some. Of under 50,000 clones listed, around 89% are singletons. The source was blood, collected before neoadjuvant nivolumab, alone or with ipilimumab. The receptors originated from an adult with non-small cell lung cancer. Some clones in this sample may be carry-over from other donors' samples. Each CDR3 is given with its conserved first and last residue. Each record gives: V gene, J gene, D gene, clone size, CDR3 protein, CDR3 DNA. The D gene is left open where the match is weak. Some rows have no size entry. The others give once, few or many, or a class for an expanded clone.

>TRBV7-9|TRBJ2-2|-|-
CASSFGPRLEENTGELFF
TGTGCCAGCAGCTTTGGGCCTAGACTAGAAGAAAACACCGGGGAGCTGTTTTTT
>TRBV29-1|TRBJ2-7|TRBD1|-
CSVEGTGVYEQYF
TGCAGCGTCGAGGGGACAGGGGTTTACGAGCAGTACTTC
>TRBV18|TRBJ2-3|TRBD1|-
CASSPGQGKDTQYF
TGTGCCAGCTCACCTGGACAGGGTAAAGATACGCAGTATTTT
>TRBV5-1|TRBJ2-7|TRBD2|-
CASSLLAGDIYEQYF
TGCGCCAGCAGCTTGTTAGCGGGCGATATCTACGAGCAGTACTTC
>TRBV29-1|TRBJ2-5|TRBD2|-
CSVSGTSGQETQYF
TGCAGCGTTTCCGGGACTAGCGGCCAAGAGACCCAGTACTTC
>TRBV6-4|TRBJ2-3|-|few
CASSAGGTDTQYF
TGTGCCAGCAGTGCGGGAGGCACAGATACGCAGTATTTT
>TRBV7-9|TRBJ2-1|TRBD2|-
CASSSSGVYNEQFF
TGTGCCAGCAGCTCTAGCGGGGTCTACAATGAGCAGTTCTTC
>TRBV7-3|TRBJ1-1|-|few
CASSLTTGNTEAFF
TGTGCCAGCAGCTTAACGACGGGGAACACTGAAGCTTTCTTT
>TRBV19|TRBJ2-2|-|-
CASILSHREPNTGELFF
TGTGCCAGTATCCTAAGTCATAGGGAGCCGAACACCGGGGAGCTGTTTTTT
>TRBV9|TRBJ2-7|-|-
CASSARGTSDYEQYF
TGTGCCAGCAGCGCCCGAGGGACATCCGACTACGAGCAGTACTTC
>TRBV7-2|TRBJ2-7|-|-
CASSLEFTAYEQYF
TGTGCCAGCAGCTTAGAATTCACCGCCTACGAGCAGTACTTC
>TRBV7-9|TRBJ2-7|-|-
CASSLEGSVEQYF
TGTGCCAGCAGTCTAGAGGGCTCCGTCGAGCAGTACTTC
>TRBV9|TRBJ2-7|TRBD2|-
CASSAQGLAGYEQYF
TGTGCCAGCAGCGCCCAAGGACTAGCGGGCTACGAGCAGTACTTC
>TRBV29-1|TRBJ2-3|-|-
CSVERASGTDTQYF
TGCAGCGTTGAGAGGGCTAGCGGCACAGATACGCAGTATTTT
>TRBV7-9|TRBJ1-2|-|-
CASSLGQGTNYGYTF
TGTGCCAGCAGCTTAGGTCAGGGAACTAACTATGGCTACACCTTC
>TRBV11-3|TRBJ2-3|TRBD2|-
CASSLQGGDTQYF
TGTGCCAGCAGCTTACAGGGAGGGGATACGCAGTATTTT
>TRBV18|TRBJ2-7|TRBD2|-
CASSPGLVRQGEQYF
TGTGCCAGCTCACCCGGACTAGTCCGTCAGGGCGAGCAGTACTTC